A single sample gave rise to the 21 T cell receptor beta chains below, sequenced in a study of blood T cell repertoires in COVID-19. The data were produced by immunoSEQ multiplex PCR, yet TCRdb's version contains in-frame clones alone and is incomplete. The table records some 270,000 clones, approximately 83% of them present only once. The sequenced sample consisted of peripheral blood. The receptors here all came from a person in their 70s with COVID-19, enrolled during active disease.

V gene TRBV29-1 combines with J gene TRBJ1-1, with D perhaps TRBD1 (5 bases). CDR3 length: 14 residues. Per the germline V gene, CDR1 is SQVTM and CDR2 is ANQGSEA. Trimming stripped 4 bases from V and 0 bases from J, with 12 bases between. The CDR3 DNA reads as TGCAGCGTTGGGGCAGGGCTTTTGAACACTGAAGCTTTCTTT. Amino acids: CSVGAGLLNTEAFF.

The V gene is TRBV12-3 or TRBV12-4, the J gene TRBJ1-5, with 7 bases that match TRBD1. The CDR3 spans 13 residues. J was trimmed by 6 bases and V by 5 bases; bases with no gene match: 4. The CDR3 coding sequence is TGTGCCAGCAGTATGGGACAGCCTCAGCCCCAGCATTTT. It encodes CASSMGQPQPQHF.

The chain has TRBV30 and TRBJ1-1, with D maybe TRBD1 (6 bases). Per germline, CDR1 GTSNPN and CDR2 SVGIG (reference sequence). CDR3 length: 15 residues. V dropped 3 bases and J dropped 0 bases, with 14 bases sitting between them. This chain's CDR3 is CAWSRTAFMNTEAFF. The CDR3 DNA reads TGTGCCTGGAGCCGGACAGCCTTTATGAACACTGAAGCTTTCTTT.

V is TRBV11-2 and J is TRBJ1-6; no clear D. Per germline, CDR1 SGHAT and CDR2 FQNNGV. Trimming stripped 5 bases from V and 10 bases from J, with 9 bases between. This CDR3 comprises 12 residues. The CDR3, as DNA: TGTGCCAGCAGCCTCCCAGGCTCACCCCTCCACTTT. It translates to CASSLPGSPLHF.

V usage is TRBV9 and J usage is TRBJ2-3, with TRBD1 as a possible D gene (6 bases). Germline loops: CDR1 SGDLS, CDR2 YYNGEE. The CDR3 contains 15 residues. V lost 2 bases and J 7 bases, leaving 17 bases between the germline ends. The CDR3 DNA reads as TGTGCCAGCAGCGTGACGGGACAACTCATTCATACGCAGTATTTT. Its translation: CASSVTGQLIHTQYF.

The V and J genes are TRBV29-1 and TRBJ2-7; D gene ambiguous. The V gene's germline CDR1 is SQVTM and CDR2 ANQGSEA. The CDR3 spans 13 residues. V lost 0 bases and J lost 3, with 9 bases in between. Here the CDR3 reads CSVEDTQFYEQYF. CDR3 nucleotides: TGCAGCGTTGAAGATACACAATTCTACGAGCAGTACTTC.

CDR3: CASSYRGNQPQHF. CDR3 bases: TGTGCCAGCAGTTACAGGGGAAATCAGCCCCAGCATTTT. V and J are TRBV6-5 and TRBJ1-5; possibly TRBD1 for D (5 bases). The germline V gene encodes CDR1 MNHEY and CDR2 SVGAGI. This CDR3 contains 13 residues. Trimming cost V 2 bases and J 4 bases, with 6 bases left between them.

V gene TRBV9 combines with J gene TRBJ2-3; D not resolved. The germline CDR1 and CDR2 sequences are SGDLS and YYNGEE. This CDR3 region has 14 residues. V was clipped by 2 bases and J by 2 bases, with 9 bases between them. CDR3 DNA: TGTGCCAGCAGCGTCATCGGGTACACAGATACGCAGTATTTT. Translated, it gives CASSVIGYTDTQYF.

This clone was observed many times. The CDR3 bases are TGTGCCAGCAGCTTAATCGGGACAGCTTACTACGAGCAGTACTTC. Translated, it gives CASSLIGTAYYEQYF. This chain connects TRBV11-2 to TRBJ2-7; TRBD1 matches 7 bases. The V gene end was trimmed by 2 bases and the J gene end by 3 bases; junction bases not matched to a gene: 7. Germline CDR1 is SGHAT and CDR2 is FQNNGV. The CDR3 contains 15 residues.

Only a few counts were recorded for this clone. The rearrangement uses TRBV5-1 and TRBJ2-7; tentative D call: TRBD2 (6 bases). Germline-derived CDR1 and CDR2 are SGHRS and YFSETQ. V was pared by 0 bases and J by 3 bases, with 13 bases between. The CDR3 length is 15 residues. The CDR3 spells CASSLASEGSYEQYF. As DNA, the CDR3 is TGCGCCAGCAGCTTGGCTAGCGAAGGTAGCTACGAGCAGTACTTC.

The chain joins TRBV19 to TRBJ2-7; 8 nucleotides match TRBD2. The CDR3 has 14 amino acids. The germline CDR1 and CDR2 sequences are LNHDA and SQIVND (reference sequence). J gave up 6 bases and V 4 bases, and 8 bases lay outside the gene matches. The CDR3 region is CASSTLIGGGEQYF. In DNA, the CDR3 is TGTGCCAGTAGTACCCTGATCGGGGGGGGCGAGCAGTACTTC.

The rearrangement joins TRBV28 to TRBJ1-5, with D tentatively TRBD1 (6 bases). Trimming took 5 bases from V and 7 from J, leaving 15 bases between them. The CDR3 is 14 amino acids. CDR1 MDHEN and CDR2 SYDVKM come from the germline V gene. Here the CDR3 DNA reads TGTGCCAGCAGTCAAGGGGGGGGAGGACAGCCCCAGCATTTT. It is translated as CASSQGGGGQPQHF.

This chain connects TRBV2 to TRBJ2-1; 15 nucleotides match TRBD2. Unmatched junction bases numbered 5, after V lost 6 bases and J lost 8 bases. Germline V CDR1 and CDR2: SNHLY, FYNNEI. CDR3 length: 15 residues. CDR3 nucleotides: TGTGCCAGCAGCCTTGGACTAGCGGGAGGGCATGAGCAGTTCTTC. Translation gives CASSLGLAGGHEQFF.

This clone has more than one count but fewer than ten. This chain uses TRBV4-1 with TRBJ1-1; 9 nucleotides align to TRBD1. CDR3 length: 18 amino acids. Germline CDR1 is MGHRA and CDR2 is YSYEKL. V shed 3 bases, J shed 5 bases, and the junction held 16 bases outside the gene matches. CDR3 sequence: CASSQSDTGTGIKTEAFF. The CDR3 nucleotides read TGCGCCAGCAGCCAGTCAGACACCGGGACAGGGATAAAAACTGAAGCTTTCTTT.

This sequence joins TRBV6-6 and TRBJ1-3; 9 bases map to TRBD1. Germline-derived CDR1 and CDR2 are MNHNY and SVGAGI (reference sequence). V trimming: 4 bases; J trimming: 3 bases; junction bases outside the gene matches: 7. The CDR3 covers 16 residues. The CDR3 loop is CASSSQGALDGNTIYF. The DNA of the CDR3 is TGTGCCAGCAGTTCACAGGGGGCATTGGATGGAAACACCATATATTTT.

The table lists this clone with a count of one. This sequence joins TRBV19 and TRBJ2-7; 9 bases are shared with TRBD2. V lost 5 bases, J lost 1 base, and 3 bases stayed unmatched. Germline V gene sequence: CDR1 LNHDA, CDR2 SQIVND (reference sequence). The CDR3 is made up of 14 amino acids. The CDR3 is CASSRTSESYEQYF. DNA of the CDR3: TGTGCCAGTAGTCGGACTAGCGAATCCTACGAGCAGTACTTC. The full variable domain, completed using reference TRBV19 and TRBJ2-7, is DGGITQSPKYLFRKEGQNVTLSCEQNLNHDAMYWYRQDPGQGLRLIYYSQIVNDFQKGDIAEGYSVSREKKESFPLTVTSAQKNPTAFYLCASSRTSESYEQYFGPGTRLTVT.

The V gene is TRBV4-1, the J gene TRBJ1-3; the match to TRBD1 covers 10 bases. V shed 0 bases, J shed 4 bases, and the junction held 6 bases outside the gene matches. Germline V gene data show CDR1 as MGHRA and CDR2 as YSYEKL. The CDR3 has 17 residues. The CDR3 DNA sequence: TGCGCCAGCAGCCAAGATGGGACAGGGGATGTCGGAAACACCATATATTTT. It codes for CASSQDGTGDVGNTIYF.

This clone was counted between two and nine times. CDR3 region: CASSPSAQARSYEQYF. In DNA form, the CDR3 reads TGTGCCAGCAGTCCCTCAGCACAGGCACGCTCCTACGAGCAGTACTTC. The chain joins TRBV3-1 (or the pseudogene TRBV3-2) to TRBJ2-7, with D perhaps matching TRBD1 (5 bases). The CDR3 extends over 16 amino acids. The ends were cut back, 6 bases at V and 0 bases at J, with 18 bases in the middle. Germline assignment: CDR1 LGHDT and CDR2 YNNKEL (reference sequence).

This clone has only one observation. The rearrangement links TRBV18 to TRBJ2-3; TRBD1 matches 7 bases. Germline V gene data show CDR1 as KGHSH and CDR2 as LQKENI. This CDR3 has 14 residues. V gave up 4 bases and J gave up 3 bases; unmatched junction bases: 4. DNA of the CDR3: TGTGCCAGCTCACGACAGGGCCAAACAGATACGCAGTATTTT. Translating gives CASSRQGQTDTQYF.

The gene calls are TRBV4-1 and TRBJ2-3; a possible D gene is TRBD1 (5 bases). This CDR3 contains 16 residues. Trimming stripped 2 bases from V and 3 bases from J, with 15 bases between. Per germline, CDR1 MGHRA and CDR2 YSYEKL. The chain's CDR3 is CASSQNQGSGTDTQYF. In nucleotides, the CDR3 is TGCGCCAGCAGCCAAAATCAGGGTAGTGGGACAGATACGCAGTATTTT.

V usage is TRBV4-3 and J usage is TRBJ1-1, with TRBD1 as a possible D gene (5 bases). The CDR3 consists of 18 residues. Germline-derived CDR1 and CDR2 are LGHNA and YSLEER. V was clipped by 0 bases and J by 1 base, with 18 bases between them. CDR3 nucleotides: TGCGCCAGCAGCCAAGATAGGGCGGGGCCTAGGGGGAACACTGAAGCTTTCTTT. Its translation is CASSQDRAGPRGNTEAFF.